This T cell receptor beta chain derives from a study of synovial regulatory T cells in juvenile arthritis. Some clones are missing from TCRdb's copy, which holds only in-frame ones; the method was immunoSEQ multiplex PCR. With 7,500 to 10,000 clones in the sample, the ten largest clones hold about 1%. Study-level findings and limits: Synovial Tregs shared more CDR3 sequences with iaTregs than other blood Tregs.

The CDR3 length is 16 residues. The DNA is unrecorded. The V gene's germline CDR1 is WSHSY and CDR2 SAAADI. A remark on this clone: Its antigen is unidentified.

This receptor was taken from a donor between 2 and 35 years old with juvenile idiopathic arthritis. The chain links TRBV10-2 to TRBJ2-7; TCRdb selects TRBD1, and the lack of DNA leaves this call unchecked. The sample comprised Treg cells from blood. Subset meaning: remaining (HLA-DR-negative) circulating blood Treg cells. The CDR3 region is CASRGQGAKLSYEQYF.